The TCR beta chain under discussion was sequenced for a study of control samples from healthy donors and cancer patients. This clone was seen a single time. The protocol was immunoSEQ multiplex PCR, while the TCRdb copy is restricted to in-frame clones and leaves out a portion. The sample carries around 170,000 clones, just over 90% recorded once. The CDR3 is 13 amino acids. The germline V gene encodes CDR1 SGHTS and CDR2 YDEGEE. V was pared by 4 bases and J by 4 bases, with 9 bases between. The rearrangement links TRBV5-8 to TRBJ1-5; no clear D gene. The clonotype comes from a man aged 25 to 45 in good health. Source material: blood. CDR3 residues: CASSLQPNQPQHF. CDR3 DNA: TGTGCCAGCAGCCTTCAGCCAAATCAGCCCCAGCATTTT.